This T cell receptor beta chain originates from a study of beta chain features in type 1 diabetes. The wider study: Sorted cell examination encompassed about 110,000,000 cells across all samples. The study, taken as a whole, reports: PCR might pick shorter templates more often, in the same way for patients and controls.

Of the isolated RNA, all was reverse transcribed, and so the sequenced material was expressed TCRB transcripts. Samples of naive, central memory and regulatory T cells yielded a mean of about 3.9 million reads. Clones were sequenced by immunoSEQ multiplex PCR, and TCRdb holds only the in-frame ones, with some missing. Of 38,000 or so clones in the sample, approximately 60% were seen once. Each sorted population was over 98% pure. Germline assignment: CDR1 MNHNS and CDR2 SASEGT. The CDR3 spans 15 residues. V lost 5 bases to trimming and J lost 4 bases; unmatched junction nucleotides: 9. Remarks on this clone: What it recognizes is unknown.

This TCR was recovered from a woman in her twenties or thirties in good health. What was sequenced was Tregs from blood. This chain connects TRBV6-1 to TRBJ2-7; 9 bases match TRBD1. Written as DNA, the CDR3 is TGTGCCAGCAGTCCGGCCGGGACAGGGACGTACGAGCAGTACTTC. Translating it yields CASSPAGTGTYEQYF.